This T cell receptor beta chain was identified during a study of blood T cell repertoires in COVID-19. Turning to the study itself: Sites across the United States, Italy and Spain contributed samples from acute and convalescent COVID-19. The cDNA or gDNA used as material had been derived from T cells, B-cell-depleted T cells, or PBMCs.

Germline V gene sequence: CDR1 SGHDN, CDR2 FVKESK. The CDR3 is made up of 9 amino acids. Repertoires were generated with immunoSEQ multiplex PCR, while TCRdb's copy carries only in-frame clones and drops some. The table has about 63,000 clones, 85% to 95% seen once. A word on this clone: One junction end disagrees with the germline gene, perhaps due to a read error.

J is TRBJ2-7 and V is TRBV14; D is undetermined. This clonotype originated in a man aged 45-65 years with active COVID-19. Sequenced sample: peripheral blood. The CDR3 region is CASSQETNF. CDR3 nucleotide sequence: TGTGCCAGCAGCCAAGAAACAAACTTC.